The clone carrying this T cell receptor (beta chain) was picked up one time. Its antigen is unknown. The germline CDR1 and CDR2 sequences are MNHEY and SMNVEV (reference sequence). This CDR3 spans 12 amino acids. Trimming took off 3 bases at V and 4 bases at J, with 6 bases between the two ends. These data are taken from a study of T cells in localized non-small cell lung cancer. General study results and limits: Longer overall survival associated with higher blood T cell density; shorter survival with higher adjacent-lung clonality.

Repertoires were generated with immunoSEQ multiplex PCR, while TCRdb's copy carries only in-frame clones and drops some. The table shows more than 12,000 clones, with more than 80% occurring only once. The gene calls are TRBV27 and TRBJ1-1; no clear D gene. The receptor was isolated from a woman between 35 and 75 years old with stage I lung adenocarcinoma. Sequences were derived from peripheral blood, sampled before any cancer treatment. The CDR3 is CASSLKGTEAFF. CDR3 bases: TGTGCCAGCAGTTTGAAGGGCACTGAAGCTTTCTTT.